One and the same sample provided the 10 T cell receptor beta chains below, sequenced in a study of technical replicates of blood from a handful of donors. Produced via immunoSEQ multiplex PCR; TCRdb's table is partial and in-frame only. The sample holds 100,000 or so clones, 90% to 96% seen once. Sequenced input: T cells isolated from PBMCs. Source of these receptors: a human donor in good health.

This chain uses TRBV27 with TRBJ2-1; D remains unclear. Germline CDR1 MNHEY, CDR2 SMNVEV (reference sequence). The CDR3 consists of 15 residues. The V end was cut by 5 bases, the J end by 9 bases, with 20 bases between. CDR3 nucleotides: TGTGCCAGCAGTCCATTACAGCCTTTTACTTCTGAGCAGTTCTTC. Translation gives CASSPLQPFTSEQFF.

The V and J genes are TRBV13 and TRBJ2-3; D is possibly TRBD1 (5 bases). V was trimmed by 5 bases and J by 3 bases, leaving 18 bases between them. The CDR3 has 16 amino acids. Looked up from germline, CDR1 is PRHDT and CDR2 is FYEKMQ (reference sequence). In DNA, the CDR3 is TGTGCCAGCAGCAGGGCAGGGCCAGTACGGACAGATACGCAGTATTTT. It encodes CASSRAGPVRTDTQYF.

The chain joins TRBV12-2 to TRBJ2-1; the table assigns TRBD2, which was not confirmed against the DNA. TRBV12-2 is a pseudogene locus. This CDR3 is 20 amino acids long. CDR3 nucleotides: TGTGCAAGTCGCCTCCACCGGGGGCTAGCGGGGCCTCACTCCTACAATGAGCAGTTCTTC. Encoded protein: CASRLHRGLAGPHSYNEQFF.

The V call is TRBV30, the J call TRBJ1-2; D is ambiguous. The length of the CDR3 is 12 residues. Between the trimmed V and J ends, which lost 2 bases and 1 base, there was a span of 5 bases. Per germline, CDR1 GTSNPN and CDR2 SVGIG (reference sequence). For the CDR3, the DNA is TGTGCCTGGAGTACACGTAACTATGGCTACACCTTC. It yields the protein CAWSTRNYGYTF.

The chain joins TRBV30 to TRBJ2-5; D remains unclear. The germline V and J ends were trimmed by 0 bases and 5 bases, with 4 bases remaining between them. CDR1 and CDR2 from the germline V gene are GTSNPN and SVGIG (reference sequence). CDR3 size: 11 residues. CDR3 sequence: CAWSVRETQYF. CDR3 in DNA: TGTGCCTGGAGTGTACGGGAGACCCAGTACTTC.

This rearrangement joins TRBV4-2 to TRBJ2-1; TRBD2 is a possible D gene (6 bases). The CDR3 has 13 amino acids. The germline V gene has CDR1 LGHNA and CDR2 YNFKEQ. Trimming removed 0 bases from V and 8 bases from J, with 8 bases in between. CDR3 sequence reads: CASSQDGGDEQFF. For the CDR3, the DNA is TGTGCCAGCAGCCAAGATGGAGGGGATGAGCAGTTCTTC.

The chain links TRBV30 to TRBJ2-1; 9 bases match TRBD2. Per the germline V gene, CDR1 is GTSNPN and CDR2 is SVGIG (reference sequence). With 0 bases clipped from V and 3 bases from J, the junction kept 3 bases outside the gene matches. The CDR3 is made up of 15 amino acids. The CDR3 DNA is TGTGCCTGGAGTGTAGCTAGCGGGAACTACAATGAGCAGTTCTTC. Translated, it gives CAWSVASGNYNEQFF. Full variable domain (outside the CDR3, taken from reference TRBV30 and TRBJ2-1): SQTIHQWPATLVQPVGSPLSLECTVEGTSNPNLYWYRQAAGRGLQLLFYSVGIGQISSEVPQNLSASRPQDRQFILSSKKLLLSDSGFYLCAWSVASGNYNEQFFGPGTRLTVL.

This clone was detected once. This chain links TRBV19 with TRBJ1-5; 9 nucleotides agree with TRBD1. The V segment lost 9 bases and the J segment 7 bases; nucleotides outside the gene matches: 13. There are 15 residues in the CDR3. The V gene's germline CDR1 is LNHDA and CDR2 SQIVND (reference sequence). The CDR3, as DNA: TGTGCCAGCCTTGGAGCGGGACAGGGTGTCCAGCCCCAGCATTTT. This encodes CASLGAGQGVQPQHF.

In its sample, this clone was seen once. The V call is TRBV23-1, the J call TRBJ1-5, with a weak D call TRBD1 (6 bases). TRBV23-1 has ORF status, its function being uncertain. With 3 bases removed from V and 0 bases from J, the gap between germline ends came to 15 bases. This CDR3 region has 17 residues. CDR3 sequence reads: CASSQMMGHDSNQPQHF. CDR3 nucleotide sequence: TGCGCCAGCAGTCAGATGATGGGACACGATAGCAATCAGCCCCAGCATTTT.

This chain uses TRBV5-1 with TRBJ2-5, with 8 bases matching TRBD1. This CDR3 has 14 amino acids. The J segment lost 4 bases and the V segment lost 4 bases, leaving 6 bases of the junction unmatched. Looked up from germline, CDR1 is SGHRS and CDR2 is YFSETQ. CDR3 sequence reads: CASSPGGAGETQYF. The CDR3 nucleotides are TGCGCCAGCAGCCCAGGGGGCGCGGGAGAGACCCAGTACTTC.